A selection of T cell receptor beta chains follows, all from one sample in a study of T cells expressing NK-cell markers. From the 5' RACE reads, TCRdb lists one entry per CDR3 protein and no DNA. This table lists almost 450,000 distinct CDR3 sequences. Material: blood T cells: a sorted CD56 or NKG2C T cell subset, CD4+ or CD8+ T cells, or bulk PBMC T cells (not recorded which). These receptors were collected from a woman between 18 and 70 years old in good health. Each CDR3 is given with its conserved first and last residue.

TRBJ2-2 | TRBV13 | CASRGPSGNTGELFF
TRBJ2-1 | TRBV12-3/TRBV12-4 | CASSLSGGARNEQFF
TRBJ1-2 | TRBV29-1 | CSASLQGQHTF
TRBJ1-1 | TRBV11-2 | CASSPLTGEAFF
TRBJ1-2 | TRBV9 | CASSAGNANYGYTF
TRBJ1-3 | TRBV12-3/TRBV12-4 | CASSFRGADTIYF
TRBJ1-1 | TRBV10-2 | CASSVSRTEAFF
TRBJ2-1 | TRBV6-5 | CASTYSRDRDEQFF
TRBJ2-3 | TRBV2 | CASSERRGADTQYF
TRBJ2-1 | TRBV18 | CASSPPPSGGVHNEQFF
TRBJ1-2 | TRBV5-1 | CAGSDSNYGYTF
TRBJ2-5 | TRBV20-1 | CSATATGGRETQYF
TRBJ2-3 | TRBV11-2 | CASSLVPLLAGGTDTQYF
TRBJ1-4 | TRBV19 | CASSSKDRSTNEKLFF
TRBJ1-2 | TRBV10-3 | CAITPATGGYGYTF
TRBJ2-2 | TRBV21-1 | CASTSGEVGTLTTGELFF
TRBJ2-5 | TRBV4-1 | CASSQDLTKQETQYF
TRBJ2-4 | TRBV30 | CAWSPGTKADIQYF
TRBJ2-7 | TRBV20-1 | CSARSASSYEQYF
TRBJ2-5 | TRBV7-2 | CASSLNPQETQYF
TRBJ2-4 | TRBV11-2 | CASSLVGSKEYF
TRBJ2-3 | TRBV27 | CASSLEGGTQYF
TRBJ2-5 | TRBV29-1 | CSVALRGVGETQYF
TRBJ1-1 | TRBV20-1 | CSARGESEAFF
TRBJ2-1 | TRBV6-2/TRBV6-3 | CASPHTGTPTYNEQFF
TRBJ2-1 | TRBV5-1 | CASRYGLAGQPDNEQFF
TRBJ1-1 | TRBV5-1 | CASSRTGDSSTEAFF
TRBJ2-5 | TRBV7-9 | CAGALAGGQETQYF
TRBJ1-3 | TRBV19 | CATDGYSGNTIYF
TRBJ1-2 | TRBV4-1 | CASSQDHWGQGFGYTF
TRBJ2-1 | TRBV12-3/TRBV12-4 | CASSFRGGANEQFF
TRBJ1-5 | TRBV6-1 | CASTADWGGQPQHF
TRBJ1-5 | TRBV28 | CASSALTGGYQPQHF
TRBJ1-1 | TRBV3-1 | CASSRNRGLRNTEAFF
TRBJ1-5 | TRBV20-1 | CSVRDPTGGQPQHF
TRBJ2-1 | TRBV12-3/TRBV12-4 | CASRQGPYNEQFF
TRBJ1-3 | TRBV6-5 | CASSIGVKGNTIYF
TRBJ2-1 | TRBV7-3 | CASSSQLAGGADEQFF
TRBJ2-2 | TRBV4-3 | CASAASRTGELFF
TRBJ2-1 | TRBV7-2 | CASSLSQRPSNNEQFF
TRBJ2-1 | TRBV11-1 | CASSSGGSSYSGRYEQFF
TRBJ2-1 | TRBV20-1 | CSARIGGHTYNEQFF
TRBJ2-3 | TRBV20-1 | CSARVPTSTDTQYF
TRBJ1-2 | TRBV7-2 | CASSLAGGHPYGYTF
TRBJ1-1 | TRBV4-2 | CASSQDWQGTEAFF
TRBJ2-1 | TRBV19 | CASTNGPSSYNEQFF